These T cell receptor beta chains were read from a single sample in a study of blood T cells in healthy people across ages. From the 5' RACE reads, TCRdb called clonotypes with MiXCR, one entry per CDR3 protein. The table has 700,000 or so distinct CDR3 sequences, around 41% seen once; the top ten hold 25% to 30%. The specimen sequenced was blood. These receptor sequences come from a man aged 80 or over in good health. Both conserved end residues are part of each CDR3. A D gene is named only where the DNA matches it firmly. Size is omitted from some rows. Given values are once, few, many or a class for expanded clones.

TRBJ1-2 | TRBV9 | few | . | CASSTNRVGYTF | TGTGCCAGCAGCACCAACAGGGTTGGCTACACCTTC
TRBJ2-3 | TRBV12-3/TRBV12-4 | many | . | CASTRASTQYF | TGTGCCAGCACTAGGGCAAGTACGCAGTATTTT
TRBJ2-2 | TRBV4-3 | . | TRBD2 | CASSQAFGLAGGPPGAGELFF | TGCGCCAGCAGCCAAGCCTTCGGGCTAGCGGGAGGGCCACCGGGGGCTGGGGAGCTGTTTTTT
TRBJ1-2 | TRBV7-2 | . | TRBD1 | CASSPGTGSYGYTF | TGTGCCAGCAGCCCGGGGACAGGGTCCTATGGCTACACCTTC
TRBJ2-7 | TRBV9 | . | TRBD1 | CASSGDSEYEQYF | TGTGCCAGCAGCGGGGACAGCGAATACGAGCAGTACTTC
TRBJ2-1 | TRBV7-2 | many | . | CASSLFRDGEQFF | TGTGCCAGCAGCTTATTCAGGGATGGTGAGCAGTTCTTC
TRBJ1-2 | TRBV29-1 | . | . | CSVESAVGYGYTF | TGCAGCGTTGAATCGGCTGTAGGGTATGGCTACACCTTC
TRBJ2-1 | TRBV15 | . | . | CATSREGIAGFNEQFF | TGTGCCACCAGCAGAGAGGGAATTGCGGGCTTTAATGAGCAGTTCTTC
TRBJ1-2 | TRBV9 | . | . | CASSPEGHPNYGYTF | TGTGCCAGCAGCCCAGAGGGACACCCGAACTATGGCTACACCTTC
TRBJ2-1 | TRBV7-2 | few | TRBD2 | CASSLEGTSGRYYNEQFF | TGTGCCAGCAGCTTAGAAGGGACTAGCGGGAGATACTACAATGAGCAGTTCTTC
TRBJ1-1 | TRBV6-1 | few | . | CASSEAQLNTEAFF | TGTGCCAGCAGTGAAGCGCAGTTGAACACTGAAGCTTTCTTT
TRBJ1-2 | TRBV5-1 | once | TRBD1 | CASSPGQGASGYTF | TGCGCCAGCAGCCCCGGGCAGGGGGCGAGTGGCTACACCTTC
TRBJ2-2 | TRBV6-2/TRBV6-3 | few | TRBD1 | CASSWDRGGAGELFF | TGTGCCAGCAGCTGGGACAGGGGAGGCGCCGGGGAGCTGTTTTTT
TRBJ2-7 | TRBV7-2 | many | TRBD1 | CASSGRPRQGFTYEQYF | TGTGCCAGCAGCGGACGTCCCCGACAGGGTTTTACCTACGAGCAGTACTTC
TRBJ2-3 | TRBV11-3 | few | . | CASSLGADGTQYF | TGTGCCAGCAGCTTAGGTGCCGACGGGACGCAGTATTTT
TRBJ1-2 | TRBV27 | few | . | CASREKALGYTF | TGTGCCAGCAGGGAAAAGGCCCTTGGCTACACCTTC
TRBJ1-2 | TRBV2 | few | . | CASSEDHNYGYTF | TGTGCCAGCAGTGAAGATCATAACTATGGCTACACCTTC
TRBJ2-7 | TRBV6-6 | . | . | CASRPLHGPYEQYF | TGTGCCAGCAGACCACTGCACGGTCCCTACGAGCAGTACTTC
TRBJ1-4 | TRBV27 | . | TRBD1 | CASDRGLGEKLFF | TGTGCCAGCGACAGGGGGCTGGGTGAAAAACTGTTTTTT
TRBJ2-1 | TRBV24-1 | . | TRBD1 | CATRAGGMNEQFF | TGTGCCACCAGGGCAGGGGGTATGAATGAGCAGTTCTTC
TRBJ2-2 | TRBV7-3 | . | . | CASSLLASGAGTANTGELFF | TGTGCCAGCAGCCTACTAGCCTCAGGGGCGGGAACGGCCAACACCGGGGAGCTGTTTTTT
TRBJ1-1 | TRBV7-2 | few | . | CASSLIPERNTEAFF | TGTGCCAGCAGCTTAATACCAGAAAGGAACACTGAAGCTTTCTTT
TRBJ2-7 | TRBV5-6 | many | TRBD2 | CASSPPGGRPYEQYF | TGTGCCAGCAGCCCTCCGGGAGGCCGGCCCTACGAGCAGTACTTC
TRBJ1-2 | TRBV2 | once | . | CASSDDGIADGYTF | TGTGCCAGCAGCGACGACGGGATTGCGGATGGCTACACCTTC
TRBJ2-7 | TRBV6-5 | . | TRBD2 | CASSYSGRAGEQYF | TGTGCCAGCAGTTACTCGGGGAGGGCCGGGGAGCAGTACTTC
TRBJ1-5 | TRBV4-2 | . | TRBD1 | CASSPTTRQGNQPQHF | TGTGCCAGCAGCCCGACCACCCGACAGGGAAATCAGCCCCAGCATTTT
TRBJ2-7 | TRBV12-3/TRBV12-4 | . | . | CASSPPRDSYEQYF | TGTGCCAGCAGTCCCCCTCGAGATTCCTACGAGCAGTACTTC
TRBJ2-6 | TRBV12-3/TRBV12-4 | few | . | CASSRGFSGANVLTF | TGTGCCAGCAGCCGAGGGTTCTCTGGGGCCAACGTCCTGACTTTC
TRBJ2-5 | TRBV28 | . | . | CASSLAPSLETQYF | TGTGCCAGCAGTTTGGCCCCTAGTTTAGAGACCCAGTACTTC
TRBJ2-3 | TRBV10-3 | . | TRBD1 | CAISDPTGADTQYF | TGTGCCATCAGTGATCCGACAGGGGCAGATACGCAGTATTTT
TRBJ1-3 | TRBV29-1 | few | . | CSVESHLPGNTIYF | TGCAGCGTTGAGTCCCACCTCCCTGGAAACACCATATATTTT
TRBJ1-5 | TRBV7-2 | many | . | CASSLVGSGNQPQHF | TGTGCCAGCAGCTTAGTAGGGTCGGGCAATCAGCCCCAGCATTTT
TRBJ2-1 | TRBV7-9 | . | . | CASSLSYEQFF | TGTGCCAGCAGCCTAAGTTATGAGCAGTTCTTC
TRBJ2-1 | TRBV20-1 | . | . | CSASPQVREQFF | TGCAGTGCTAGTCCGCAAGTGCGGGAGCAGTTCTTC
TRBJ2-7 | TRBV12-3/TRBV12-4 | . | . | CASRLRTDTSYGQYF | TGTGCCAGCAGGCTCCGGACAGATACTTCCTACGGGCAGTACTTC
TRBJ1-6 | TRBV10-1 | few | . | CASSRMGDSPLHF | TGCGCCAGCAGCAGGATGGGCGATTCACCCCTCCACTTT
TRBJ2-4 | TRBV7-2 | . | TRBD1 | CASSLARDRLTGGEQYF | TGTGCCAGCAGCTTAGCCCGGGACAGACTAACTGGTGGAGAGCAGTACTTC
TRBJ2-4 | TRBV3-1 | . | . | CASSQVTGGIQYF | TGTGCCAGCAGCCAAGTCACGGGTGGCATTCAGTACTTC
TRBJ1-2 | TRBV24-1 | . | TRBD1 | CATKAGGDYGYTF | TGTGCCACCAAAGCAGGGGGTGACTATGGCTACACCTTC
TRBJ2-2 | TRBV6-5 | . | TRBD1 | CASNRGQAEQLFF | TGTGCCAGCAACCGAGGACAGGCCGAACAGCTGTTTTTT
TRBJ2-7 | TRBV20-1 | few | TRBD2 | CSARAGLADYEQYF | TGCAGTGCTAGAGCGGGACTAGCGGACTACGAGCAGTACTTC
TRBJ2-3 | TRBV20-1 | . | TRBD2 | CSASDSGTAGFTDTQYF | TGCAGTGCTAGCGACTCCGGAACAGCGGGATTCACAGATACGCAGTATTTT
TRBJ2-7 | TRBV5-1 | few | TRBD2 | CASSLGLAGAIYEQYF | TGCGCCAGCAGCTTGGGGTTGGCGGGAGCGATATACGAGCAGTACTTC
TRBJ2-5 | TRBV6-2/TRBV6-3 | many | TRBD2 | CASSYGGGAETQYF | TGTGCCAGCAGCTACGGGGGGGGGGCAGAGACCCAGTACTTC
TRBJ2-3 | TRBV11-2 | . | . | CASSYLAGSKGTQYF | TGTGCCAGCAGCTACCTCGCGGGGAGTAAGGGTACGCAGTATTTT
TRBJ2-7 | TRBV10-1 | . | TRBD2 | CASSETSGRGYEQYF | TGCGCCAGCAGTGAAACTAGCGGGAGAGGCTACGAGCAGTACTTC
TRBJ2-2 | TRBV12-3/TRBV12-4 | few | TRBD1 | CASSLGTGAGELFF | TGTGCCAGCAGTTTAGGGACAGGAGCCGGGGAGCTGTTTTTT
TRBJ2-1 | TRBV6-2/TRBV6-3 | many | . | CASSSTRHSYNEQFF | TGTGCCAGCAGTTCTACACGACATTCCTACAATGAGCAGTTCTTC